Shown below are 21 T cell receptor beta chains from a single sample sequenced in a study of blood T cell repertoires in COVID-19. Profiling relied on immunoSEQ multiplex PCR, and the TCRdb table lists in-frame clones only, not all of them. In the table there are tens of thousands of clones, more than 65% of which are singletons. Sequencing was carried out using peripheral blood. Receptor source: a human donor in a cohort sampled during active COVID-19.

This rearrangement joins TRBV6-5 to TRBJ2-1, with a tentative D call TRBD2 (5 bases). Trimming cost V 3 bases and J 5 bases, with 14 bases left between them. CDR3 length: 15 amino acids. Germline CDR1 is MNHEY and CDR2 is SVGAGI. The CDR3 DNA follows: TGTGCCAGCAGTTATTCCTTGAGGACTCACAATGAGCAGTTCTTC. It translates to CASSYSLRTHNEQFF.

Here the CDR3 reads CASSLGGDWAAYGYTF. DNA of the CDR3: TGTGCCAGCAGCTTAGGGGGGGACTGGGCGGCCTATGGCTACACCTTC. The chain recombines TRBV13 with TRBJ1-2, with D possibly matching TRBD1 (5 bases). Germline V gene data show CDR1 as PRHDT and CDR2 as FYEKMQ (reference sequence). This CDR3 spans 16 amino acids. Trimming left V 0 bases short and J 4 bases short, with 15 bases between.

This chain links TRBV7-2 with TRBJ2-3, with D unresolved. With 5 bases removed from V and 0 bases from J, the gap between germline ends came to 21 bases. Germline CDR1 is SGHTA and CDR2 is FQGNSA. The CDR3 is made up of 18 amino acids. The CDR3 loop reads CASSIVLTGFLSTDTQYF. The CDR3 coding sequence is TGTGCCAGCAGCATCGTTCTCACGGGTTTCCTTAGCACAGATACGCAGTATTTT.

V is TRBV6-5 and J is TRBJ1-3, with TRBD1 identical over 8 bases. Germline CDR1 MNHEY, CDR2 SVGAGI. The CDR3 is made up of 15 amino acids. The junction had 2 bases not matched to a gene; V was cut back by 0 bases and J by 4 bases. The CDR3 nucleotides are TGTGCCAGCAGTTACTCTGACAGGGGCGGAAACACCATATATTTT. Translation gives CASSYSDRGGNTIYF.

The rearrangement joins TRBV5-6 to TRBJ2-7; TRBD2 agrees at 10 bases. With 7 bases clipped from V and 3 bases from J, the junction kept 10 bases outside the gene matches. This CDR3 region has 15 residues. Germline CDR1 SGHDT, CDR2 YYEEEE. CDR3: CASLGLASSDYEQYF. The CDR3 nucleotides read TGTGCCAGCCTGGGACTAGCGTCCTCCGACTACGAGCAGTACTTC.

This sequence joins TRBV19 and TRBJ2-2; 8 bases are a match to TRBD2. Germline V lookup: CDR1 LNHDA, CDR2 SQIVND (reference sequence). With V trimmed by 2 bases and J by 3 bases, 8 bases remained unmatched. This CDR3 region has 17 residues. This CDR3 is CASSITGTSGYTGELFF. The CDR3 DNA reads as TGTGCCAGTAGTATAACCGGAACTAGCGGATACACCGGGGAGCTGTTTTTT.

The chain uses TRBV29-1 and TRBJ1-2, with D perhaps TRBD1 (5 bases). The CDR3 loop spans 14 amino acids. V lost 7 bases to trimming and J lost 4 bases, with 19 bases between them. CDR1 and CDR2 (germline): SQVTM, ANQGSEA. CDR3: CSATDTQRVYGYTF. The CDR3 bases are TGCAGCGCTACGGACACCCAAAGGGTCTATGGCTACACCTTC.

The V call is TRBV19, the J call TRBJ2-3; possible D gene TRBD1, 5 bases. Germline CDR1 LNHDA, CDR2 SQIVND (reference sequence). V lost 5 bases, J lost 4 bases, and 13 bases lay in between. CDR3 size: 14 residues. CDR3 sequence: CASSVSRAADTQYF. The CDR3 DNA is TGTGCCAGTAGTGTATCCAGGGCGGCAGATACGCAGTATTTT.

V and J are TRBV9 and TRBJ2-3; D not resolved. Germline CDR1 is SGDLS and CDR2 is YYNGEE. Trimming shortened V by 0 bases and J by 5 bases, and 7 bases separated the two germline ends. The CDR3 contains 13 residues. The CDR3 nucleotides read TGTGCCAGCAGCGTAGCGCCAGGAGATACGCAGTATTTT. The encoded protein is CASSVAPGDTQYF.

The rearrangement links TRBV29-1 to TRBJ2-3; D is undetermined. Trimming removed 1 base at V and 1 base at J, with 9 bases between. The CDR3 has 14 amino acids. Looked up from germline, CDR1 is SQVTM and CDR2 is ANQGSEA. The CDR3 bases are TGCAGCGTTGAAGCTCCCAGTGGCACAGATACGCAGTATTTT. Protein: CSVEAPSGTDTQYF.

The V call is TRBV18, the J call TRBJ1-4, with D unresolved. This CDR3 region has 16 residues. The V and J ends lost 4 bases and 0 bases respectively, with 12 bases between them. Germline V gene sequence: CDR1 KGHSH, CDR2 LQKENI. The CDR3 sequence is CASSRETPATNEKLFF. The CDR3 nucleotides read TGTGCCAGCTCACGAGAGACACCTGCAACTAATGAAAAACTGTTTTTT.

V is TRBV10-1 and J is TRBJ2-1; 7 bases fit TRBD1. J gave up 5 bases and V 4 bases, and 8 bases lay outside the gene matches. This CDR3 is 15 amino acids long. Germline V CDR1 and CDR2: WNHNN, SYGVQD (reference sequence). As DNA, the CDR3 is TGCGCCAGCAGTGCCGGGACAGCCTACGACAATGAGCAGTTCTTC. This encodes CASSAGTAYDNEQFF.

The chain couples TRBV5-1 to TRBJ2-7; 7 bases are shared with TRBD1. Germline values: CDR1 SGHRS, CDR2 YFSETQ. V dropped 4 bases and J dropped 0; count of bases not matched to a gene: 7. The CDR3 length is 15 residues. CDR3 nucleotide sequence: TGCGCCAGCAGCCTCGGGGACAGCCGCTCCTACGAGCAGTACTTC. Encoded protein: CASSLGDSRSYEQYF.

This clone has more than one count but fewer than ten. The chain joins TRBV5-1 to TRBJ1-4; 9 bases are a match to TRBD1. The CDR3 is 13 amino acids. The V segment lost 4 bases and the J segment 10 bases; nucleotides outside the gene matches: 5. The germline gives CDR1 SGHRS, CDR2 YFSETQ. The CDR3: CASSGDRDGKLFF. The DNA for the CDR3 is TGCGCCAGCAGCGGGGACAGGGATGGAAAACTGTTTTTT.

The CDR3 sequence is CASSSTPQGSGGELFF. The CDR3 DNA sequence: TGCGCCAGCAGCTCGACCCCACAGGGGTCTGGCGGGGAGCTGTTTTTT. This chain uses TRBV5-1 with TRBJ2-2; 7 nucleotides line up with TRBD1. In germline, CDR1 is SGHRS, CDR2 YFSETQ. V lost 3 bases, J lost 7 bases, and 12 bases stayed unmatched. This CDR3 is 16 amino acids long.

The chain carries TRBV2 and TRBJ2-7; 10 bases fit TRBD2. CDR1 SNHLY and CDR2 FYNNEI come from the germline V gene. Trimming took 8 bases from V and 6 from J; bases not matched to a gene: 4. This CDR3 has 12 amino acids. CDR3 in DNA: TGTGCCAGCCAGCGGGGGGGCGGCGAGCAGTACTTC. Encoded protein: CASQRGGGEQYF.

As DNA, the CDR3 is TGTGCCAGCAGTAAGACAGGGTTTCCTTACGAGCAGTACTTC. It encodes CASSKTGFPYEQYF. This chain connects TRBV14 to TRBJ2-7; 7 nucleotides align to TRBD1. This CDR3 region has 14 residues. Trimming removed 6 bases from V and 4 bases from J; junction bases left unmatched: 9. Germline CDR1 and CDR2: SGHDN and FVKESK.

The V and J genes are TRBV7-9 and TRBJ1-1; D remains ambiguous. Germline CDR1 reads SEHNR; CDR2 reads FQNEAQ (reference sequence). The CDR3 spans 13 residues. Trimming took off 8 bases at V and 9 bases at J, with 19 bases between the two ends. This CDR3 reads CASFSSRRGKAFF. The CDR3 nucleotides read TGTGCCAGCTTCTCTTCCCGTCGGGGAAAAGCTTTCTTT.

V usage is TRBV6-6 and J usage is TRBJ1-5; possible D gene TRBD1, 5 bases. The CDR3 extends over 15 amino acids. Germline CDR1 and CDR2: MNHNY and SVGAGI (reference sequence). V lost 0 bases and J lost 2, with 8 bases in between. The CDR3 DNA follows: TGTGCCAGCAGTTACTCGTCGGGGGGCAATCAGCCCCAGCATTTT. Protein: CASSYSSGGNQPQHF.

This chain links TRBV15 with TRBJ2-1, with TRBD1 matching over 11 bases. The CDR3 has 16 residues. V trimming: 2 bases; J trimming: 6 bases; junction bases outside the gene matches: 6. Per the germline V gene, CDR1 is LNHNV and CDR2 is YYDKDF (reference sequence). The CDR3 loop is CATSRLGQGASNEQFF. The CDR3 DNA follows: TGTGCCACCAGCAGACTCGGACAGGGGGCGTCCAATGAGCAGTTCTTC.

The chain recombines TRBV4-1 with TRBJ1-2; 9 nucleotides match TRBD1. The length of the CDR3 is 15 residues. Per germline, CDR1 MGHRA and CDR2 YSYEKL. J gave up 3 bases and V 3 bases, and 5 bases lay outside the gene matches. CDR3 in DNA: TGCGCCAGCAGCCAGGGACAGGGCGAGGACTATGGCTACACCTTC. Translating it yields CASSQGQGEDYGYTF.